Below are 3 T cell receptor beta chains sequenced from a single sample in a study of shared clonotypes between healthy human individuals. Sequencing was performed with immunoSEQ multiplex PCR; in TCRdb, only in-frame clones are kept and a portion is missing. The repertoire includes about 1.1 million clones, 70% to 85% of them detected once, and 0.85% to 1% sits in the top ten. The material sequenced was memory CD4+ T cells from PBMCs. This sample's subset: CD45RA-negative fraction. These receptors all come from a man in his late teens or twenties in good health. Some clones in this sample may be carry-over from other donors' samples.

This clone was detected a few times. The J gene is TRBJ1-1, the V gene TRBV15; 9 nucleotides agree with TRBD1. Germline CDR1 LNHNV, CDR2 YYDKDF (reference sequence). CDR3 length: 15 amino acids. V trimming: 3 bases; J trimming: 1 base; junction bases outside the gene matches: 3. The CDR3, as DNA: TGTGCCACCAGCAGGTGGGGACAGGGGAACACTGAAGCTTTCTTT. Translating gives CATSRWGQGNTEAFF.

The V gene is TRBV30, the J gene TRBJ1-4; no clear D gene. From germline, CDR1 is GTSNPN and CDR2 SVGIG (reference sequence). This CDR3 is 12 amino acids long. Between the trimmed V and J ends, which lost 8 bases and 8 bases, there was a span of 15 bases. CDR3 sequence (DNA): TGTGCCGGGAAGGGAGTTGGGGAAAAACTGTTTTTT. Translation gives CAGKGVGEKLFF. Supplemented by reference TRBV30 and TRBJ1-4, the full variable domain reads SQTIHQWPATLVQPVGSPLSLECTVEGTSNPNLYWYRQAAGRGLQLLFYSVGIGQISSEVPQNLSASRPQDRQFILSSKKLLLSDSGFYLCAGKGVGEKLFFGSGTQLSVL.

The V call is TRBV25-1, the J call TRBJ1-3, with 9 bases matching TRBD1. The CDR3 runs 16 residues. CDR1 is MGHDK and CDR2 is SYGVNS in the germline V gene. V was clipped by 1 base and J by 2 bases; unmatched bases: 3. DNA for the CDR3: TGTGCCAGCAGTGAATTCGGGACAGGGCCTGGAAACACCATATATTTT. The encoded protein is CASSEFGTGPGNTIYF.